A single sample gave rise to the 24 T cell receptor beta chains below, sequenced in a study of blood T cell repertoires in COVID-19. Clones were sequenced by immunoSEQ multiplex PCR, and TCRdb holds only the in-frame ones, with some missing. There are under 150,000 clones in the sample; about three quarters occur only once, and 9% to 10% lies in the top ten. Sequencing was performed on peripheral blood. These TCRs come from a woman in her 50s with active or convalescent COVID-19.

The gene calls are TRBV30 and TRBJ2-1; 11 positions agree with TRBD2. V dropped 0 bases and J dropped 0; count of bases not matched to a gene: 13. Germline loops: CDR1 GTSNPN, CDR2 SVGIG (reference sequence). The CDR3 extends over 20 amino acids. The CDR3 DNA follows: TGTGCCTGGAGTGTACTATCTAGCGGGAGGCCGTTTGGCTCCTACAATGAGCAGTTCTTC. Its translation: CAWSVLSSGRPFGSYNEQFF. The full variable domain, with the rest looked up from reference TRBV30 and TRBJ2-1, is SQTIHQWPATLVQPVGSPLSLECTVEGTSNPNLYWYRQAAGRGLQLLFYSVGIGQISSEVPQNLSASRPQDRQFILSSKKLLLSDSGFYLCAWSVLSSGRPFGSYNEQFFGPGTRLTVL.

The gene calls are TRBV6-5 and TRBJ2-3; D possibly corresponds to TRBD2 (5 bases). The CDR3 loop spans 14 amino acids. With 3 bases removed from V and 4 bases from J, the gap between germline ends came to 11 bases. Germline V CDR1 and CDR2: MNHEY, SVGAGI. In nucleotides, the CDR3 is TGTGCCAGCAGTTATGGGAGCAGGCCAGATACGCAGTATTTT. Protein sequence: CASSYGSRPDTQYF.

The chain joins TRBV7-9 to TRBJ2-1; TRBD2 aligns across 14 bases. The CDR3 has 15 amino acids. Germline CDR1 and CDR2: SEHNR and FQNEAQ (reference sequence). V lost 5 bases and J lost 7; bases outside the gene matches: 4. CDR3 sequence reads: CASSRLAGGKNEQFF. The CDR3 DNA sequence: TGTGCCAGCAGCCGACTAGCGGGAGGGAAGAATGAGCAGTTCTTC.

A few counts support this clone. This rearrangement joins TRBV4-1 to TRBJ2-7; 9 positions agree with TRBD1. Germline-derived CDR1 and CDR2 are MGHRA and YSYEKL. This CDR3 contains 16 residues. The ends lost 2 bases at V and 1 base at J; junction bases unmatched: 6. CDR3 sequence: CASSQSPGTGSYEQYF. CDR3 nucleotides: TGCGCCAGCAGCCAATCTCCCGGGACAGGGTCCTACGAGCAGTACTTC.

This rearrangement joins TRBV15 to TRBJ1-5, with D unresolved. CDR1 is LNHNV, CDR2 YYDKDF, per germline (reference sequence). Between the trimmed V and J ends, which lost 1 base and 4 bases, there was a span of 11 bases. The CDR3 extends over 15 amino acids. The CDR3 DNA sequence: TGTGCCACCAGCAGAGGGTTTCGGGGAAATCAGCCCCAGCATTTT. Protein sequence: CATSRGFRGNQPQHF.

CDR3 sequence (DNA): TGTGCCAGTAGTATAGATGTGGCCTATGGCTACACCTTC. Translation gives CASSIDVAYGYTF. The chain joins TRBV19 to TRBJ1-2; no clear D gene. CDR1 LNHDA and CDR2 SQIVND come from the germline V gene (reference sequence). This CDR3 contains 13 residues. The V gene lost 0 bases and the J gene lost 4 bases, with 6 bases spanning the gap. Full variable domain (outside the CDR3, taken from reference TRBV19 and TRBJ1-2): DGGITQSPKYLFRKEGQNVTLSCEQNLNHDAMYWYRQDPGQGLRLIYYSQIVNDFQKGDIAEGYSVSREKKESFPLTVTSAQKNPTAFYLCASSIDVAYGYTFGSGTRLTVV.

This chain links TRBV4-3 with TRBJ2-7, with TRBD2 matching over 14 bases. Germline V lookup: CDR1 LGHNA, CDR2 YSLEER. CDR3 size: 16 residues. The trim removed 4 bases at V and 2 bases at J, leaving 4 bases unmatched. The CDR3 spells CASSLGLAGDPYEQYF. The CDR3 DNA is TGCGCCAGCAGCCTGGGACTAGCGGGAGACCCCTACGAGCAGTACTTC.

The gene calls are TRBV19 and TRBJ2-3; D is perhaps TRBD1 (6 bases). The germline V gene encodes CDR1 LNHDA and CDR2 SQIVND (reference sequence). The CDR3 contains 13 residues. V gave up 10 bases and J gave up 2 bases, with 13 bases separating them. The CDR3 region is CATHDRITDTQYF. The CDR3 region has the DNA TGTGCCACCCACGACAGGATCACAGATACGCAGTATTTT.

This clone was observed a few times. CDR3 coding DNA: TGTGCCACCAGTGATTCTAGCGGGGGGAGGGATACGCAGTATTTT. Protein sequence: CATSDSSGGRDTQYF. This chain connects TRBV24-1 to TRBJ2-3; TRBD2 matches 11 bases. Trimming cost V 2 bases and J 6 bases; bases outside gene matches: 3. The CDR3 consists of 15 residues. Per the germline V gene, CDR1 is KGHDR and CDR2 is SFDVKD.

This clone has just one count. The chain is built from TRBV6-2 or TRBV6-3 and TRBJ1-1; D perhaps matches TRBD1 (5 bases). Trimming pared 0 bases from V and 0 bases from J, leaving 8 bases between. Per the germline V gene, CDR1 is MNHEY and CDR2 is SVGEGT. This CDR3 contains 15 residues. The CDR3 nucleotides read TGTGCCAGCAGTTACTCTCCAGGGCTGAACACTGAAGCTTTCTTT. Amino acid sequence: CASSYSPGLNTEAFF.

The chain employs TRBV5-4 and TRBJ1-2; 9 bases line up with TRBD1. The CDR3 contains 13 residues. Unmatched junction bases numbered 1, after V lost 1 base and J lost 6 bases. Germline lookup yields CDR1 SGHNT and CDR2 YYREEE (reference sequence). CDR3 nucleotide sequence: TGTGCCAGCAGCTTGACAGGGGGCCATGGCTACACCTTC. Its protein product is CASSLTGGHGYTF.

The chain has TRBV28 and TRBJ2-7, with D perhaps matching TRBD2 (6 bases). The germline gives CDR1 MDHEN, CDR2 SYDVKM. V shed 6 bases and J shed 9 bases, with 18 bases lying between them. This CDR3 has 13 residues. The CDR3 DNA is TGTGCCAGCAGGAAAGCGACCGCGGGATGGCAGTACTTC. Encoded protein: CASRKATAGWQYF.

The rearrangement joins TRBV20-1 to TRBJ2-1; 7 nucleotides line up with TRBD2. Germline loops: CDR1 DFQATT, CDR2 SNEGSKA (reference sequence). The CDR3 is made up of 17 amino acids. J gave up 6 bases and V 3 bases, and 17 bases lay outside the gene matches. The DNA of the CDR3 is TGCAGTGCTAGTCCCGCGGAGGGAGCGGGGCCCCGCAATGAGCAGTTCTTC. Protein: CSASPAEGAGPRNEQFF.

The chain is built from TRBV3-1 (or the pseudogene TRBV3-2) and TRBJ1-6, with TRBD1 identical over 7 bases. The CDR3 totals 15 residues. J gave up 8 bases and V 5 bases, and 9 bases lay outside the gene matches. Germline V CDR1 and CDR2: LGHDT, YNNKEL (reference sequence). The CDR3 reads CASSVGGQRYSPLHF. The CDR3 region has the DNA TGTGCCAGCAGCGTCGGGGGACAGCGATATTCACCCCTCCACTTT.

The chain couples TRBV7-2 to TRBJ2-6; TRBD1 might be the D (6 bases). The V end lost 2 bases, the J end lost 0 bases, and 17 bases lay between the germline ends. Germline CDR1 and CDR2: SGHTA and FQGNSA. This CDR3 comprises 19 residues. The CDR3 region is CASSLIGAGANSGANVLTF. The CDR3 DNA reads TGTGCCAGCAGCTTAATAGGGGCAGGGGCTAACTCTGGGGCCAACGTCCTGACTTTC.

The CDR3 DNA reads as TGTGCCAGCAGCGTACACGACAACTACGAGCAGTACTTC. It is translated as CASSVHDNYEQYF. The chain combines TRBV9 with TRBJ2-7, with D hard to call. V lost 1 base, J lost 3 bases, and 8 bases lay in between. The CDR3 contains 13 residues. Germline V lookup: CDR1 SGDLS, CDR2 YYNGEE.

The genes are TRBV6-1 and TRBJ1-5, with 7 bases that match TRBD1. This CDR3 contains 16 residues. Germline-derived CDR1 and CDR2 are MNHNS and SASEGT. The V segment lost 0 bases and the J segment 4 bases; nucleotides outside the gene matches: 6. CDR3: CASSEATGSWNQPQHF. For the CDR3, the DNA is TGTGCCAGCAGTGAAGCGACAGGGTCGTGGAATCAGCCCCAGCATTTT.

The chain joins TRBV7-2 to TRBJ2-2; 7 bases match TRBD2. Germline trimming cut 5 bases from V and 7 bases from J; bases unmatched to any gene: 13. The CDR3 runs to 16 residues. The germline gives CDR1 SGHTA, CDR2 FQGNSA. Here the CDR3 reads CASSPHWGGVGGELFF. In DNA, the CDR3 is TGTGCCAGCAGCCCCCACTGGGGGGGGGTAGGCGGGGAGCTGTTTTTT.

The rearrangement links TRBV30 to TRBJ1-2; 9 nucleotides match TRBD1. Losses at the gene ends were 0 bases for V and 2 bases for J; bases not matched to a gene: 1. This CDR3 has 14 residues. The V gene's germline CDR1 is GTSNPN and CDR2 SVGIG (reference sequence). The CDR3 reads CAWSVDRGNYGYTF. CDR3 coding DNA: TGTGCCTGGAGTGTCGACAGGGGGAACTATGGCTACACCTTC.

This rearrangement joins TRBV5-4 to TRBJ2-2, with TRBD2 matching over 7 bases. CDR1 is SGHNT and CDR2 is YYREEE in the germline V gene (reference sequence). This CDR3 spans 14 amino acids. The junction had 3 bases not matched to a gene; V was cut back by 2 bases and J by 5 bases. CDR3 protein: CASSFPSGTGELFF. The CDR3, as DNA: TGTGCCAGCAGCTTTCCTAGCGGAACCGGGGAGCTGTTTTTT.

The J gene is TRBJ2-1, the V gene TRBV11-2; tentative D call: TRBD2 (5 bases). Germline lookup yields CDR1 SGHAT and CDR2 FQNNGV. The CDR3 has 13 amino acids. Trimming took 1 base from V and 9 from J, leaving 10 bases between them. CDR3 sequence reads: CASSLAQRSEQFF. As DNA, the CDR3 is TGTGCCAGCAGCTTAGCCCAGCGGAGTGAGCAGTTCTTC.

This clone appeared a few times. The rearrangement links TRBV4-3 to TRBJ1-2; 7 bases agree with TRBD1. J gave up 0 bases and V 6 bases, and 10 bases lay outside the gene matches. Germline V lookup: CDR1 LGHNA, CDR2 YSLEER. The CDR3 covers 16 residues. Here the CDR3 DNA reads TGCGCCAGCAGACATTTACCGACAGGGTCTAACTATGGCTACACCTTC. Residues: CASRHLPTGSNYGYTF.

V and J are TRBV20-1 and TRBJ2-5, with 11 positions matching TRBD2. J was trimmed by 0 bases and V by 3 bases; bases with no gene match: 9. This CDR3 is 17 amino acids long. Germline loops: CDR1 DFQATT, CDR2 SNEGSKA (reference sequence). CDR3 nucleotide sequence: TGCAGTGCTAGTCGGCTAGCGGGGGGCGAGTACCAAGAGACCCAGTACTTC. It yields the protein CSASRLAGGEYQETQYF.

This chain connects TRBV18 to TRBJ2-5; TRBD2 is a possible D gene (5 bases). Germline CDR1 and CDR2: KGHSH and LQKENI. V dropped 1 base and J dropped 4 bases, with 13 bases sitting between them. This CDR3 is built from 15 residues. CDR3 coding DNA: TGTGCCAGCTCACCACAAACGGGGTCGGCAGAGACCCAGTACTTC. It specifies CASSPQTGSAETQYF.